The present TCR beta chain was sequenced within a study of beta chain features in type 1 diabetes. Study in general: Researchers looked at about 110 million sorted cells across all samples.

Germline V gene sequence: CDR1 SNHLY, CDR2 FYNNEI. This CDR3 has 13 residues. Reverse transcription of all isolated RNA meant that expressed TCRB transcripts were sequenced. The repertoire was sequenced with immunoSEQ multiplex PCR; TCRdb's copy has only in-frame clones and lacks some. This table holds 500,000 to 850,000 clones, about 14% found once. Findings of the study overall: Moderate but significant shortening of TCRB CDR3s was recorded in all four CD4+ subsets from Type 1 diabetes patients. Cells with high TCR expression could be over-represented when cDNA is sequenced. Within the patient group, naive, central memory and Treg TCRB repertoires appeared more similar to each other than within healthy donors.

About this clone: Antigen: not known. The germline gene is not matched at one end of the junction; a read error may be the cause. The sample carries other DNA sequences with the same CDR3.

This rearrangement joins TRBV2 to TRBJ2-3; 7 bases match TRBD1. The sample taken for sequencing was naive CD4+ T cells from blood. This receptor was identified in a man younger than 35 with type 1 diabetes. The CDR3 region is CASSESGTDTQYF. For the CDR3, the DNA is TGTGCCAGCAGTGAATCGGGGACAGACACGCAGTATTTT.